Each of the 28 T cell receptor beta chains below was sequenced from the same sample in a study of regulatory T cells in long-lasting Graves disease. The authors built TCR beta libraries using iRepertoire HTBI primers and Arm-PCR of CDR3 regions. A single record per CDR3 protein comes from TCRdb applying MiXCR to the multiplex PCR reads. The sample contains some 200,000 distinct CDR3 sequences, less than 20% of which appear only once. Indicated time point: newly diagnosed GD, antithyroid drugs for less than 3 months. The TCR library was prepared using RNA isolated from PBMCs. These records were also assigned to another study, of T cells in Graves' hyperthyroidism and ophthalmopathy.

Here the sequenced sample was peripheral blood mononuclear cells (PBMCs), taken at new diagnosis, from a patient treated with antithyroid drugs. These TCRs come from a young woman with Graves disease.

This clonotype was observed many times. The chain links TRBV12-3 or TRBV12-4 to TRBJ2-5; the D gene is possibly TRBD1 (6 bases). The CDR3 sequence is 16 residues long. Trimming left V 2 bases short and J 4 bases short, with 17 bases between. The CDR3: CASSLFLRQVGETQYF. CDR3 in DNA: TGTGCCAGCAGTTTATTCCTCCGACAGGTAGGAGAGACCCAGTACTTC.

This clonotype was counted ten times or more. V is TRBV3-1 and J is TRBJ2-1; 10 bases line up with TRBD2. Germline V gene data show CDR1 as LGHDT and CDR2 as YNNKEL (reference sequence). The length of the CDR3 is 16 residues. The V and J ends lost 0 bases and 4 bases, in that order; junction bases with no gene match: 3. The CDR3 sequence: CASSQELAGPYNEQFF. CDR3 coding DNA: TGTGCCAGCAGCCAAGAACTAGCGGGACCTTACAATGAGCAGTTCTTC.

The chain carries TRBV3-1 and TRBJ1-4, with 9 bases fitting TRBD1. Germline V gene lookup returns CDR1 LGHDT and CDR2 YNNKEL (reference sequence). V shed 4 bases and J 7 bases; nucleotides not matched to a gene: 10. CDR3 length equals 16 residues. CDR3 region: CASSPTPGTGTEKLFF. CDR3 nucleotides: TGTGCCAGCAGCCCCACCCCCGGGACAGGGACTGAAAAACTGTTTTTT.

Turning to this clonotype: This is likely an artifact of a read error, given a far larger clone one base away. The chain carries TRBV28 and TRBJ1-2, with D perhaps TRBD1 (5 bases). Trimming cost V 5 bases and J 3 bases, with 16 bases left between them. The CDR3 consists of 15 residues. In germline, CDR1 is MDHEN, CDR2 SYDVKM. CDR3 bases: TGTGCCAGCAGTGCACCCCAGGGAGGGGACTATGGCTACACCTTC. Residues: CASSAPQGGDYGYTF.

This clonotype has a count of ten or more. This chain connects TRBV27 to TRBJ2-2; weak D call: TRBD2 (5 bases). From germline, CDR1 is MNHEY and CDR2 SMNVEV (reference sequence). The CDR3 length is 15 residues. V was clipped by 1 base and J by 2 bases, with 8 bases between them. The CDR3 loop is CASSLWRANTGELFF. The CDR3 DNA sequence: TGTGCCAGCAGTTTATGGCGGGCTAACACCGGGGAGCTGTTTTTT.

The chain joins TRBV4-1 to TRBJ2-2, with a weak D call TRBD1 (5 bases). V gave up 5 bases and J gave up 4 bases, with 14 bases separating them. Germline V gene data show CDR1 as MGHRA and CDR2 as YSYEKL. The CDR3 covers 15 residues. The CDR3 protein is CASSLQATSTGELFF. CDR3 coding DNA: TGCGCCAGCAGCTTACAGGCAACGAGCACCGGGGAGCTGTTTTTT.

Concerning this clonotype itself: The germline gene is not matched at one end of the junction; a read error may be the cause. The V gene is TRBV7-9, the J gene TRBJ2-1, with D hard to call. The CDR3 extends over 14 amino acids. In germline, CDR1 is SEHNR, CDR2 FQNEAQ (reference sequence). CDR3 in DNA: TGTGCCAGCAGCCTTGGACCCCTGGGGAATGGGCAGTTCTTC. Translated, it gives CASSLGPLGNGQFF.

This clonotype was counted many times. The rearrangement joins TRBV7-9 to TRBJ2-5; D remains unclear. The CDR3 totals 11 residues. The germline gives CDR1 SEHNR, CDR2 FQNEAQ (reference sequence). V lost 3 bases to trimming and J lost 5 bases, with 4 bases between them. The CDR3 bases are TGTGCCAGCAGCTTGTTGGAGACCCAGTACTTC. Its translation is CASSLLETQYF.

This chain uses TRBV12-3 or TRBV12-4 with TRBJ2-3; D unresolved. Between the trimmed V and J ends, which lost 3 bases and 0 bases, there was a span of 13 bases. The CDR3 has 16 residues. CDR3 sequence (DNA): TGTGCCAGCAGTTTCGGAAACACACCTAGCACAGATACGCAGTATTTT. Translating it yields CASSFGNTPSTDTQYF.

J is TRBJ2-2 and V is TRBV15; 9 positions match TRBD2. Germline-derived CDR1 and CDR2 are LNHNV and YYDKDF (reference sequence). V was clipped by 1 base and J by 6 bases; unmatched bases: 6. The CDR3 is 16 amino acids. The CDR3 DNA reads TGTGCCACCAGCAGAGGAAGCGCGGGAGGGCCCGGGGAGCTGTTTTTT. Its translation is CATSRGSAGGPGELFF.

This clonotype showed up many times. This chain links TRBV15 with TRBJ2-7; 10 bases agree with TRBD1. The CDR3 has 16 residues. V shed 1 base, J shed 7 bases, and the junction held 10 bases outside the gene matches. Per germline, CDR1 LNHNV and CDR2 YYDKDF (reference sequence). CDR3 protein: CATSRATGTGAREQYF. The CDR3 coding sequence is TGTGCCACCAGCAGAGCTACCGGGACAGGGGCGCGAGAGCAGTACTTC. Variable domain in full (rest from reference TRBV15 and TRBJ2-7): DAMVIQNPRYQVTQFGKPVTLSCSQTLNHNVMYWYQQKSSQAPKLLFHYYDKDFNNEADTPDNFQSRRPNTSFCFLDIRSPGLGDTAMYLCATSRATGTGAREQYFGPGTRLTVT.

This clonotype was counted many times. This rearrangement joins TRBV12-3 or TRBV12-4 to TRBJ1-2, with D perhaps matching TRBD1 (6 bases). Trimming removed 7 bases from V and 4 bases from J, with 16 bases in between. The CDR3 has 14 residues. CDR3 protein: CASTEGGGPYGYTF. CDR3 coding DNA: TGTGCCAGCACCGAAGGGGGGGGCCCCTATGGCTACACCTTC.

The V and J genes are TRBV6-4 and TRBJ1-1; D is undetermined. Germline V lookup: CDR1 MRHNA, CDR2 SNTAGT. The V end lost 8 bases, the J end lost 2 bases, and 12 bases lay between the germline ends. The CDR3 totals 13 residues. The CDR3 bases are TGTGCCAGCCTCTCTGGAGTAAACACTGAAGCTTTCTTT. Its protein product is CASLSGVNTEAFF.

In its sample, this clonotype was seen many times. The gene calls are TRBV7-9 and TRBJ2-2; weak D call: TRBD2 (6 bases). Germline CDR1 and CDR2: SEHNR and FQNEAQ (reference sequence). The ends were cut back, 5 bases at V and 0 bases at J, with 16 bases in the middle. This CDR3 contains 17 residues. The CDR3 DNA is TGTGCCAGCAGCCCCAGACCCGGGACTCCGAACACCGGGGAGCTGTTTTTT. It yields the protein CASSPRPGTPNTGELFF. The whole variable domain, remainder taken from reference TRBV7-9 and TRBJ2-2, is DTGVSQNPRHKITKRGQNVTFRCDPISEHNRLYWYRQTLGQGPEFLTYFQNEAQLEKSRLLSDRFSAERPKGSFSTLEIQRTEQGDSAMYLCASSPRPGTPNTGELFFGEGSRLTVL.

J is TRBJ1-1 and V is TRBV30; no firm D call. The CDR3 sequence is 11 residues long. V lost 8 bases, J lost 5 bases, and 12 bases lay in between. Germline V gene data show CDR1 as GTSNPN and CDR2 as SVGIG (reference sequence). CDR3 sequence reads: CARNRRTEAFF. The CDR3 coding sequence is TGTGCCCGGAATCGACGGACTGAAGCTTTCTTT.

This clonotype has a count of ten or more. CDR3 in amino acids: CASSFQYSPLHF. CDR3 DNA: TGTGCCAGCAGTTTTCAATATTCACCCCTCCACTTT. The rearrangement uses TRBV12-3 or TRBV12-4 and TRBJ1-6; no reliable D call. There are 12 residues in the CDR3. The ends were cut back, 3 bases at V and 8 bases at J, with 5 bases in the middle.

The gene calls are TRBV10-3 and TRBJ2-7; 7 bases agree with TRBD2. The J call is doubtful: the DNA matches TRBJ2-5 better. Germline CDR1 reads ENHRY; CDR2 reads SYGVKD. The CDR3 contains 14 residues. CDR3 residues: CAISESASGETQYF. The DNA of the CDR3 is TGTGCCATCAGTGAGTCGGCTAGCGGAGAGACCCAGTACTTC.

This clonotype was counted at least ten times. The genes are TRBV5-8 and TRBJ2-3; no definite D call. Germline loops: CDR1 SGHTS, CDR2 YDEGEE. The ends were cut back, 2 bases at V and 4 bases at J, with 8 bases in the middle. This CDR3 contains 13 residues. The CDR3 region is CASSFGSSDTQYF. In DNA, the CDR3 is TGTGCCAGCAGCTTCGGATCGTCAGATACGCAGTATTTT.

V usage is TRBV12-3 or TRBV12-4 and J usage is TRBJ2-1, with TRBD1 matching over 9 bases. J lost 3 bases, V lost 5 bases, and 8 bases had no gene match. The CDR3 spans 16 residues. CDR3 DNA: TGTGCCAGCAGTGCCGCCGGGACAGGGATCTACAATGAGCAGTTCTTC. It translates to CASSAAGTGIYNEQFF.

This clonotype was detected only once. A much larger clone lies a single base off, so this may be a read error. The genes are TRBV12-5 and TRBJ2-1; D may be TRBD1 or TRBD2 (5 bases each). This CDR3 has 14 amino acids. Germline loops: CDR1 LGHNT, CDR2 FRNRAP. This CDR3 is CASGTRDRYDEQFF. CDR3 sequence (DNA): TGTGCTAGTGGTACCCGGGACCGCTACGATGAGCAGTTCTTC.

This clonotype was picked up many times. The chain couples TRBV20-1 to TRBJ2-5; 9 nucleotides match TRBD1. Trimming cost V 6 bases and J 3 bases; bases outside gene matches: 8. The length of the CDR3 is 14 residues. Germline assignment: CDR1 DFQATT and CDR2 SNEGSKA (reference sequence). The CDR3 loop reads CSAPRQGGEETQYF. CDR3 bases: TGCAGTGCCCCCAGACAGGGGGGGGAAGAGACCCAGTACTTC.

This clonotype was found many times. This sequence joins TRBV15 and TRBJ1-2; D is uncertain. The germline V and J ends were trimmed by 7 bases and 3 bases, with 15 bases remaining between them. CDR1 and CDR2 (germline): LNHNV, YYDKDF (reference sequence). The CDR3 loop spans 14 amino acids. The CDR3 DNA is TGTGCCACCAACCCGGGCCGGGTAGACTATGGCTACACCTTC. It specifies CATNPGRVDYGYTF.

This clonotype was counted many times. This chain connects TRBV29-1 to TRBJ1-2, with D hard to call. The CDR3 spans 11 residues. With 1 base removed from V and 12 bases from J, the gap between germline ends came to 12 bases. Germline assignment: CDR1 SQVTM and CDR2 ANQGSEA. The CDR3 DNA sequence: TGCAGCGTTGAAGGAAATTGGGTGCACACCTTC. Protein: CSVEGNWVHTF.

This clonotype was counted ten times or more. This chain connects TRBV2 to TRBJ1-2; tentative D call: TRBD1 (5 bases). V gave up 2 bases and J gave up 8 bases, with 12 bases separating them. This CDR3 is built from 13 residues. Germline V lookup: CDR1 SNHLY, CDR2 FYNNEI. As DNA, the CDR3 is TGTGCCAGCAGTGAACAGGGTGGGCAGGGCTACACCTTC. Protein: CASSEQGGQGYTF.

This clonotype has a count of ten or more. The chain uses TRBV11-1 and TRBJ2-3; 10 bases align to TRBD1. The V and J ends lost 5 bases and 7 bases, in that order; junction bases with no gene match: 15. CDR3 length: 17 residues. From germline, CDR1 is SGHAT and CDR2 FQDESV (reference sequence). Here the CDR3 reads CASSPTGQGVIVNTQYF. In nucleotides, the CDR3 is TGTGCCAGCAGCCCAACCGGACAGGGGGTAATTGTAAATACGCAGTATTTT.

In regard to this clonotype: With a far larger clone one base away, a read error is the likely cause. The V gene is TRBV5-6, the J gene TRBJ2-3; 7 positions agree with TRBD1. Near its end, the DNA agrees better with TRBJ2-5, so the J call may be wrong. This CDR3 comprises 13 residues. CDR1 and CDR2 from the germline V gene are SGHDT and YYEEEE. The CDR3 loop reads CASSPGQREAQYF. For the CDR3, the DNA is TGTGCCAGCAGCCCGGGACAGAGAGAGGCCCAGTACTTC.

This clonotype was detected ten times or more. The chain joins TRBV12-3 or TRBV12-4 to TRBJ1-6; 7 bases match TRBD1. The CDR3 length is 18 residues. V lost 5 bases, J lost 0 bases, and 10 bases stayed unmatched. The CDR3 coding sequence is TGTGCCAGCAGTCACCCGGGACAGCTGAGCTCCTATAATTCACCCCTCCACTTT. Amino acids: CASSHPGQLSSYNSPLHF.

Here the CDR3 DNA reads TGTGCCTGGAGTGTATCTCGGTCTAGCGGGAGCCACAATGAGCAGTTCTTC. Encoded protein: CAWSVSRSSGSHNEQFF. The chain combines TRBV30 with TRBJ2-1; 10 bases align to TRBD2. Per germline, CDR1 GTSNPN and CDR2 SVGIG (reference sequence). The CDR3 covers 17 residues. V shed 0 bases, J shed 5 bases, and the junction held 10 bases outside the gene matches.